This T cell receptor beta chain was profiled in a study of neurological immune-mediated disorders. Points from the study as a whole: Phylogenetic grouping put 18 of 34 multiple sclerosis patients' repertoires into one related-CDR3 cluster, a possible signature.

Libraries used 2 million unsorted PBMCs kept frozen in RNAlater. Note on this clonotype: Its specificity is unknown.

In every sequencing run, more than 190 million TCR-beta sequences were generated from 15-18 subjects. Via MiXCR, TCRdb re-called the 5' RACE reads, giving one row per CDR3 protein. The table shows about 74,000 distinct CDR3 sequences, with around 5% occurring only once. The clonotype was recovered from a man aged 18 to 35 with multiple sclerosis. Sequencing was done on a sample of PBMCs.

The DNA of the CDR3 is TGTGCCACGATCGGGATGGCGGGGGATGAGCAGTTCTTC. As protein: CATIGMAGDEQFF. This chain connects TRBV10-3 to TRBJ2-1; 7 positions agree with TRBD2. The CDR3 is 13 residues long. The V segment lost 10 bases and the J segment 8 bases; nucleotides outside the gene matches: 11. The germline V gene has CDR1 ENHRY and CDR2 SYGVKD.